The clone carrying this TCR beta chain has a single count. The data derive from a study of blood T cells in healthy people across ages. This CDR3 spans 15 amino acids. From germline, CDR1 is MNHEY and CDR2 SMNVEV (reference sequence). Trimming removed 5 bases from V and 5 bases from J; junction bases left unmatched: 7. Sample-barcoded 5' priming and a J-beta primer mix drove a second PCR of about 6 to 12 cycles. TCRdb ran MiXCR on the 5' RACE reads and lists one entry per CDR3 protein. The table records about 290,000 distinct CDR3 sequences, 27% of them present only once. This sequence originates from a woman between 65 and 79 years old in good health. The source material was blood. V and J are TRBV27 and TRBJ2-5; 11 bases align to TRBD1. The CDR3 DNA is TGTGCCAGCAGTCACGGACAGGGGGCCGCGGAGACCCAGTACTTC. It encodes CASSHGQGAAETQYF.